Listed here is a single TCR beta chain. The data were taken from a study of cytomegalovirus exposure and HLA in healthy donors. Trimming pared 6 bases from V and 4 bases from J, leaving 26 bases between. The germline V gene encodes CDR1 SGHRS and CDR2 YFSETQ. The CDR3 totals 18 residues. The study ran its PCR with 60 Vbeta and 13 Jbeta primers. Sequencing was performed with immunoSEQ multiplex PCR; in TCRdb, only in-frame clones are kept and a portion is missing. The sample lists over 200,000 clones; about 85% were seen once. The chain has TRBV5-1 and TRBJ2-1; D is perhaps TRBD2 (6 bases). The sequenced material came from PBMCs. This receptor was identified in a human donor in good health. CDR3 in DNA: TGCGCCAGCAACTCCGTCCTAGGTGCGGGGAGCGGGTACAATGAGCAGTTCTTC. As protein: CASNSVLGAGSGYNEQFF.